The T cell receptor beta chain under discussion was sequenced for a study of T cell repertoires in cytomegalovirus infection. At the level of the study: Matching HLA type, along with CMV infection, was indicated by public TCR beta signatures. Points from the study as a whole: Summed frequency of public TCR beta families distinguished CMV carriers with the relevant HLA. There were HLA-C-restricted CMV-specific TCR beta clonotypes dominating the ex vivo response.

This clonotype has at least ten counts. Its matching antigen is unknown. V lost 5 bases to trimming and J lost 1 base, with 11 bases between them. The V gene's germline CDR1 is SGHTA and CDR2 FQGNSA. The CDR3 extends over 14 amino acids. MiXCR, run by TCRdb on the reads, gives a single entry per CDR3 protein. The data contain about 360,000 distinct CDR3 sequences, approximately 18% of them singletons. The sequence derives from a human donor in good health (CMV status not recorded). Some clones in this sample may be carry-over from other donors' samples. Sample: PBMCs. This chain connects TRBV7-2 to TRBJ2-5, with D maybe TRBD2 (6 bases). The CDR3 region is CASSPSASQETQYF. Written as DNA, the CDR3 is TGTGCCAGCAGCCCTAGCGCAAGCCAAGAGACCCAGTACTTC.